The 8 T cell receptor beta chains given below trace back to one sample, sequenced in a study of spatial heterogeneity in lung cancer. The study, taken as a whole, reports: Counts of expanded intratumoral alpha and beta TCRs tracked tumor mutation counts.

The antigens for these receptors are not known. TCRdb re-called the 5' RACE reads through MiXCR, storing one row per CDR3 protein. Here the sample spans about 18,000 distinct CDR3 sequences, under 10% being singletons. Time point indicated: sample taken at primary tumor resection. The specimen was lung tumor tissue, collected at surgery. Every receptor here comes from a male donor with early-stage non-small cell lung cancer.

The table lists this clonotype with a few counts. V is TRBV25-1 and J is TRBJ2-5; D may match TRBD1 or TRBD2 (5 bases each). CDR3 size: 14 residues. The ends were cut back, 6 bases at V and 2 bases at J, with 13 bases in the middle. CDR1 and CDR2 (germline): MGHDK, SYGVNS. CDR3 residues: CASSPGRSQETQYF. The CDR3 DNA reads TGTGCCAGCAGCCCGGGGCGGAGTCAAGAGACCCAGTACTTC.

This clonotype was observed many times. J is TRBJ2-4 and V is TRBV7-9; a weak D match, TRBD2 (6 bases). Germline CDR1 and CDR2: SEHNR and FQNEAQ (reference sequence). The V end lost 6 bases, the J end lost 0 bases, and 9 bases lay between the germline ends. The CDR3 is made up of 14 amino acids. The CDR3 DNA sequence: TGTGCCAGCAGGGCGGGGACAGCCAAAAACATTCAGTACTTC. It is translated as CASRAGTAKNIQYF. The full variable domain, with the rest looked up from reference TRBV7-9 and TRBJ2-4, is DTGVSQNPRHKITKRGQNVTFRCDPISEHNRLYWYRQTLGQGPEFLTYFQNEAQLEKSRLLSDRFSAERPKGSFSTLEIQRTEQGDSAMYLCASRAGTAKNIQYFGAGTRLSVL.

This clonotype was seen ten or more times. The chain combines TRBV20-1 with TRBJ1-6; no reliable D call. This CDR3 has 14 amino acids. The V end lost 6 bases, the J end lost 5 bases, and 14 bases lay between the germline ends. From germline, CDR1 is DFQATT and CDR2 SNEGSKA (reference sequence). DNA of the CDR3: TGCAGTGCGAGGCGGGGTAGTGATAATTCACCCCTCCACTTT. Translation: CSARRGSDNSPLHF.

This clonotype has more than one count but fewer than ten. The chain carries TRBV3-1 and TRBJ2-2, with TRBD1 identical over 8 bases. The germline CDR1 and CDR2 sequences are LGHDT and YNNKEL (reference sequence). The CDR3 length is 17 residues. J gave up 2 bases and V 3 bases, and 8 bases lay outside the gene matches. The DNA of the CDR3 is TGTGCCAGCAGCCAGGGCCGGGACAGGTTCAACACCGGGGAGCTGTTTTTT. Its translation: CASSQGRDRFNTGELFF.

The sample holds a few counts of this clonotype. V usage is TRBV7-2 and J usage is TRBJ2-5; D gene uncertain. This CDR3 is 11 amino acids long. The V gene's germline CDR1 is SGHTA and CDR2 FQGNSA. Trimming took 1 base from V and 7 from J, leaving 4 bases between them. CDR3 amino acids: CASSLGATQYF. CDR3 coding DNA: TGTGCCAGCAGCTTAGGGGCGACCCAGTACTTC.

This clonotype appeared many times. The gene calls are TRBV6-2 or TRBV6-3 and TRBJ2-6; 8 bases are shared with TRBD1. The V gene end was trimmed by 2 bases and the J gene end by 13 bases; junction bases not matched to a gene: 4. Germline assignment: CDR1 MNHEY and CDR2 SVGEGT. The CDR3 contains 13 residues. CDR3 in amino acids: CASSYDRGLVLTF. CDR3 bases: TGTGCCAGCAGTTACGACAGGGGATTGGTCCTGACTTTC.

This clonotype was detected once. V gene TRBV15 combines with J gene TRBJ2-5; 7 positions match TRBD1. With 5 bases clipped from V and 2 bases from J, the junction kept 8 bases outside the gene matches. This CDR3 spans 15 amino acids. Germline V lookup: CDR1 LNHNV, CDR2 YYDKDF (reference sequence). As DNA, the CDR3 is TGTGCCACCAGCCGGGGACAGAGGTGGCAAGAGACCCAGTACTTC. It codes for CATSRGQRWQETQYF.

This sequence joins TRBV7-9 and TRBJ2-7; 9 bases agree with TRBD1. The CDR3 is 13 amino acids. Losses at the gene ends were 8 bases for V and 5 bases for J; bases not matched to a gene: 7. The germline CDR1 and CDR2 sequences are SEHNR and FQNEAQ (reference sequence). The CDR3 DNA reads TGTGCCAGCCGCGGGGACAGGGTTGACGAGCAGTACTTC. Amino acids: CASRGDRVDEQYF.